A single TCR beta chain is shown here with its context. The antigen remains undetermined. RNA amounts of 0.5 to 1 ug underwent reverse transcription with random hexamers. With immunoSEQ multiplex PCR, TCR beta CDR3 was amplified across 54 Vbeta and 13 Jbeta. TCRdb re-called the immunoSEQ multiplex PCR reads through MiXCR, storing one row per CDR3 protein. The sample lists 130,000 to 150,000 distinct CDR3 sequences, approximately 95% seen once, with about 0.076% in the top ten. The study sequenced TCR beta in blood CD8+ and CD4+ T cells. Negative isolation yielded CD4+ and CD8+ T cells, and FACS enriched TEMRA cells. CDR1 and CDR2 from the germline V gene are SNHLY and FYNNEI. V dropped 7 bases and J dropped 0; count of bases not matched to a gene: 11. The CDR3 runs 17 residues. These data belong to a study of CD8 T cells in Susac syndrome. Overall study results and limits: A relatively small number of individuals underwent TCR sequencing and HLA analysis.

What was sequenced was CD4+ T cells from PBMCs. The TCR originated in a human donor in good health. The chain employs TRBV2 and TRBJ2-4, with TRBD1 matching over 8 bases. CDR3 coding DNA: TGTGCCAGCAAGGACAGGGTAATGAGGCAAGCCAAAAACATTCAGTACTTC. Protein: CASKDRVMRQAKNIQYF.